These 26 T cell receptor beta chains originate from one sample sequenced in a study of shared clonotypes between healthy human individuals. TCRdb keeps only in-frame clones here, not all; method: immunoSEQ multiplex PCR. This sample has roughly 500,000 clones; around 96% occur once, and the top ten carry about 0.057%. The sequencing input was naive CD4+ T cells sorted from blood. The subset: CD45RA+ positively selected. Every receptor here comes from a woman aged 25 to 39 in good health.

The J gene is TRBJ2-5, the V gene TRBV28; D is perhaps TRBD2 (7 bases). Trimming removed 8 bases from V and 4 bases from J, with 20 bases in between. Germline V lookup: CDR1 MDHEN, CDR2 SYDVKM. The CDR3 runs 15 residues. In nucleotides, the CDR3 is TGTGCCAGCGGGCCGGGGGGCGCATGGGGAGAGACCCAGTACTTC. It translates to CASGPGGAWGETQYF.

The rearrangement links TRBV27 to TRBJ2-7; TRBD2 is a possible D gene (7 bases). Looked up from germline, CDR1 is MNHEY and CDR2 is SMNVEV (reference sequence). Trimming shortened V by 5 bases and J by 0 bases, and 14 bases separated the two germline ends. The CDR3 runs to 15 residues. The CDR3 is CASSVRGGGSYEQYF. CDR3 bases: TGTGCCAGCAGTGTCCGAGGGGGGGGCTCCTACGAGCAGTACTTC.

CDR3 amino acids: CASSVLAGDTKETQYF. The CDR3 nucleotides read TGCGCCAGCAGCGTTCTAGCGGGAGACACAAAAGAGACCCAGTACTTC. The rearrangement uses TRBV5-1 and TRBJ2-5; 10 bases are a match to TRBD2. V trimming: 4 bases; J trimming: 3 bases; junction bases outside the gene matches: 9. The germline CDR1 and CDR2 sequences are SGHRS and YFSETQ. The CDR3 is made up of 16 amino acids.

The rearrangement joins TRBV28 to TRBJ1-3; no definite D call. V was trimmed by 5 bases and J by 1 base, leaving 15 bases between them. CDR1 and CDR2 (germline): MDHEN, SYDVKM. The CDR3 spans 16 residues. For the CDR3, the DNA is TGTGCCAGCAGTGAAGGCAACTCGGGATCTGGAAACACCATATATTTT. It specifies CASSEGNSGSGNTIYF.

The chain uses TRBV7-8 and TRBJ2-7; D is unresolved. The length of the CDR3 is 12 residues. CDR1 and CDR2 (germline): SGHVS, FQNEAQ. V was clipped by 1 base and J by 5 bases, with 6 bases between them. The CDR3 loop is CASSLDKNEQYF. CDR3 nucleotide sequence: TGTGCCAGCAGCTTAGACAAAAACGAGCAGTACTTC.

In regard to this clone: Other DNA sequences within the sample encode an identical CDR3. The rearrangement links TRBV5-1 to TRBJ2-7, with unresolved D. The CDR3 is 12 residues long. CDR1 is SGHRS, CDR2 YFSETQ, per germline. V was cut by 3 bases and J by 3 bases, with 7 bases left in between. The CDR3, as DNA: TGCGCCAGCAGCTACGAAGGCTACGAGCAGTACTTC. Protein product: CASSYEGYEQYF.

Turning to this clone: Other DNA sequences within the sample encode an identical CDR3. The V and J genes are TRBV7-2 and TRBJ2-1; 7 nucleotides align to TRBD2. The CDR3 has 14 amino acids. J gave up 0 bases and V 4 bases, and 0 bases lay outside the gene matches. CDR1 is SGHTA, CDR2 FQGNSA, per germline. This chain's CDR3 is CASSSSGSYNEQFF. The CDR3 nucleotides read TGTGCCAGCAGCTCTAGCGGCTCCTACAATGAGCAGTTCTTC. Variable domain in full (rest from reference TRBV7-2 and TRBJ2-1): GAGVSQSPSNKVTEKGKDVELRCDPISGHTALYWYRQSLGQGLEFLIYFQGNSAPDKSGLPSDRFSAERTGGSVSTLTIQRTQQEDSAVYLCASSSSGSYNEQFFGPGTRLTVL.

The CDR3 sequence: CASRAGTGTGGANVLTF. The CDR3 DNA reads TGTGCCAGCAGGGCCGGGACAGGGACGGGAGGGGCCAACGTCCTGACTTTC. The rearrangement uses TRBV7-3 and TRBJ2-6, with 9 bases identical to TRBD1. The junction had 10 bases not matched to a gene; V was cut back by 6 bases and J by 4 bases. From germline, CDR1 is SGHTA and CDR2 FQGTGA. CDR3 length: 17 residues. The full variable domain, its missing parts supplied by reference TRBV7-3 and TRBJ2-6, is GAGVSQTPSNKVTEKGKYVELRCDPISGHTALYWYRQSLGQGPEFLIYFQGTGAADDSGLPNDRFFAVRPEGSVSTLKIQRTERGDSAVYLCASRAGTGTGGANVLTFGAGSRLTVL.

V usage is TRBV19 and J usage is TRBJ1-3, with D unresolved. The germline V gene has CDR1 LNHDA and CDR2 SQIVND (reference sequence). This CDR3 comprises 15 residues. V lost 5 bases to trimming and J lost 2 bases, with 13 bases between them. The CDR3 sequence is CASSPLDYPGNTIYF. CDR3 bases: TGTGCCAGTAGTCCCCTGGACTACCCTGGAAACACCATATATTTT.

CDR3 in DNA: TGCGCCAGCAGCCAAGGAGCGGGAGGATTCCAAGAGACCCAGTACTTC. Protein sequence: CASSQGAGGFQETQYF. The chain employs TRBV4-1 and TRBJ2-5; 9 bases match TRBD2. This CDR3 region has 16 residues. The trim removed 1 base at V and 1 base at J, leaving 4 bases unmatched. Germline CDR1 and CDR2: MGHRA and YSYEKL.

The J gene is TRBJ2-7, the V gene TRBV6-5; the match to TRBD1 covers 7 bases. The germline gives CDR1 MNHEY, CDR2 SVGAGI. J lost 4 bases, V lost 6 bases, and 6 bases had no gene match. The CDR3 totals 13 residues. CDR3 amino acids: CASRRQGEYEQYF. In DNA, the CDR3 is TGTGCCAGCAGAAGACAGGGCGAGTACGAGCAGTACTTC.

The J gene is TRBJ2-3, the V gene TRBV2; D call uncertain. The CDR3 loop spans 15 amino acids. Germline V gene lookup returns CDR1 SNHLY and CDR2 FYNNEI. V lost 3 bases, J lost 1 base, and 11 bases lay in between. CDR3 coding DNA: TGTGCCAGCAGTGACAACCGACTGCGCACAGATACGCAGTATTTT. Translation gives CASSDNRLRTDTQYF.

The chain combines TRBV7-2 with TRBJ2-3, with D hard to call. The germline gives CDR1 SGHTA, CDR2 FQGNSA. The CDR3 consists of 14 residues. Trimming took off 1 base at V and 1 base at J, with 6 bases between the two ends. This chain's CDR3 is CASSLGARTDTQYF. The CDR3 DNA is TGTGCCAGCAGCTTAGGGGCGCGCACAGATACGCAGTATTTT.

The chain combines TRBV5-3 with TRBJ1-5; D unclear. TRBV5-3 is known as an ORF, though its function is uncertain. The CDR3 runs to 16 residues. Trimming stripped 4 bases from V and 6 bases from J, with 20 bases between. CDR3 loop: CARSPVHGASSQPQHF. The CDR3 nucleotides read TGTGCCAGAAGCCCGGTGCACGGAGCCTCCTCTCAGCCCCAGCATTTT.

The rearrangement links TRBV7-8 to TRBJ2-7; 8 bases map to TRBD1. V shed 3 bases, J shed 9 bases, and the junction held 13 bases outside the gene matches. The CDR3 contains 15 residues. CDR1 SGHVS and CDR2 FQNEAQ come from the germline V gene. The CDR3 region is CASSFLETGEVWQYF. The CDR3, as DNA: TGTGCCAGCAGCTTTTTGGAGACAGGGGAAGTTTGGCAGTACTTC.

The chain has TRBV6-5 and TRBJ1-5; D is undetermined. V lost 5 bases, J lost 0 bases, and 5 bases lay in between. Germline-derived CDR1 and CDR2 are MNHEY and SVGAGI. CDR3 size: 13 residues. For the CDR3, the DNA is TGTGCCAGCAGTAAGAGTAGCAATCAGCCCCAGCATTTT. This gives the protein CASSKSSNQPQHF.

The rearrangement links TRBV11-2 to TRBJ2-7; 13 positions agree with TRBD2. Trimming cost V 5 bases and J 3 bases; bases outside gene matches: 7. The CDR3 is 16 amino acids. CDR1 is SGHAT, CDR2 FQNNGV, per germline. In DNA, the CDR3 is TGTGCCAGCAGCACCACGGGACTAGCGGGAATCTACGAGCAGTACTTC. This translates into CASSTTGLAGIYEQYF.

The gene calls are TRBV28 and TRBJ2-5; 7 bases agree with TRBD2. The better agreement between TRBJ2-7 and the DNA end casts doubt on the J call. The CDR3 is made up of 15 amino acids. Per the germline V gene, CDR1 is MDHEN and CDR2 is SYDVKM. The CDR3 sequence: CASSPSGRDQDEQYF. In nucleotides, the CDR3 is TGTGCCAGCAGTCCGTCGGGGAGGGACCAGGACGAGCAGTACTTC.

This chain joins TRBV5-1 and TRBJ2-3; D gene ambiguous. V lost 0 bases and J 0 bases, leaving 11 bases between the germline ends. Germline V gene lookup returns CDR1 SGHRS and CDR2 YFSETQ. This CDR3 spans 16 amino acids. The CDR3 bases are TGCGCCAGCAGCTTGGTTGTCGGCGGTAGCACAGATACGCAGTATTTT. It yields the protein CASSLVVGGSTDTQYF.

This chain links TRBV5-1 with TRBJ1-2, with a tentative D call TRBD1 (5 bases). The V gene lost 0 bases and the J gene lost 4 bases, with 10 bases spanning the gap. Germline CDR1 reads SGHRS; CDR2 reads YFSETQ. This CDR3 is built from 14 residues. CDR3 residues: CASSLEGKTYGYTF. CDR3 in DNA: TGCGCCAGCAGCTTGGAGGGGAAGACCTATGGCTACACCTTC.

This chain connects TRBV5-5 to TRBJ2-5; perhaps TRBD1 as D (6 bases). The germline V and J ends were trimmed by 2 bases and 3 bases, with 14 bases remaining between them. The germline V gene encodes CDR1 SGHKS and CDR2 YYEKEE (reference sequence). This CDR3 spans 15 amino acids. CDR3 nucleotide sequence: TGTGCCAGCAGCTTAGCCGGGACACAGAAAGAGACCCAGTACTTC. Its translation: CASSLAGTQKETQYF. The variable domain in full, completed from reference TRBV5-5 and TRBJ2-5, reads DAGVTQSPTHLIKTRGQQVTLRCSPISGHKSVSWYQQVLGQGPQFIFQYYEKEERGRGNFPDRFSARQFPNYSSELNVNALLLGDSALYLCASSLAGTQKETQYFGPGTRLLVL.

V is TRBV6-5 and J is TRBJ1-2; perhaps TRBD1 as D (5 bases). V was trimmed by 1 base and J by 8 bases, leaving 11 bases between them. The V gene's germline CDR1 is MNHEY and CDR2 SVGAGI. There are 13 residues in the CDR3. CDR3 DNA sequence: TGTGCCAGCAGTTACTGGGGGGGGTTGGGCTACACCTTC. Its translation is CASSYWGGLGYTF.

The chain joins TRBV4-1 to TRBJ2-2, with D perhaps TRBD2 (6 bases). This CDR3 is 16 amino acids long. Germline V gene data show CDR1 as MGHRA and CDR2 as YSYEKL. Trimming cost V 2 bases and J 0 bases, with 10 bases left between them. Written as DNA, the CDR3 is TGCGCCAGCAGCCAACCCGGGACTCCGAACACCGGGGAGCTGTTTTTT. Amino acids: CASSQPGTPNTGELFF.

This sequence joins TRBV19 and TRBJ2-2; 8 bases fit TRBD2. The CDR3 sequence is 15 residues long. The germline gives CDR1 LNHDA, CDR2 SQIVND (reference sequence). Trimming removed 3 bases from V and 6 bases from J; junction bases left unmatched: 6. CDR3 residues: CASSMVAGGPGELFF. DNA of the CDR3: TGTGCCAGTAGTATGGTGGCGGGAGGTCCCGGGGAGCTGTTTTTT.

The gene calls are TRBV18 and TRBJ2-5; D may be TRBD1 (5 bases). Germline V gene data show CDR1 as KGHSH and CDR2 as LQKENI. The CDR3 loop spans 14 amino acids. The germline V and J ends were trimmed by 0 bases and 7 bases, with 12 bases remaining between them. This CDR3 reads CASSPPVGAGTQYF. CDR3 nucleotides: TGTGCCAGCTCACCACCGGTAGGGGCAGGGACCCAGTACTTC.

The sample holds one count of this clone. A junction boundary mismatches the germline segment, possibly from a read error. The rearrangement uses TRBV19 and TRBJ1-2; D not resolved. Germline V gene sequence: CDR1 LNHDA, CDR2 SQIVND (reference sequence). The CDR3 contains 15 residues. The CDR3: CASCIVGGFNYGYTF. The DNA of the CDR3 is TGTGCCAGTTGTATAGTTGGAGGGTTTAACTATGGCTACACCTTC. Drawing the rest from reference TRBV19 and TRBJ1-2, the complete variable domain is DGGITQSPKYLFRKEGQNVTLSCEQNLNHDAMYWYRQDPGQGLRLIYYSQIVNDFQKGDIAEGYSVSREKKESFPLTVTSAQKNPTAFYLCASCIVGGFNYGYTFGSGTRLTVV.